These 25 T cell receptor beta chains were all obtained from the same sample, sequenced in a study of T cells in Graves' hyperthyroidism and ophthalmopathy (dated by TCRdb to the late 2010s). The protocol used for the library was multiplex PCR. Sequencing used an Illumina HiSeq 2000. The TCR beta CDR3 regions were amplified from RNA transcripts. A first-round RT-PCR of the TCR CDR3 used the HTBI primer set with the Qiagen OneStep RT-PCR kit. The public reads were reanalyzed by TCRdb: fastp trimming at Q25, MiXCR alignment, in-frame beta chains only. CDR3 protein sequences are deduplicated, and each keeps its most common genes and DNA. The sample table lists more than 500,000 distinct CDR3 sequences, roughly 46% of them with a count of one. The top ten clonotypes cover around 19% of the sample. The sequenced material came from peripheral blood or thyroid tissue (not recorded which). The receptor set was obtained from an adult woman with Graves' disease, either hyperthyroidism or ophthalmopathy (not recorded which).

As concerns this clonotype: One end of the junction does not line up with germline, which may come from a read error. The V call is TRBV10-3, the J call TRBJ2-6; either TRBD1 or TRBD2 may supply D (7 bases each). CDR3 length: 14 amino acids. Germline-derived CDR1 and CDR2 are ENHRY and SYGVKD. DNA for the CDR3: TGTGCCATCAACGCACAGGGGAGGGGGAACACTGAAGCTTTC. It translates to CAINAQGRGNTEAF.

Ten or more counts support this clonotype. The V call is TRBV12-3 or TRBV12-4, the J call TRBJ2-7, with 9 bases lining up with TRBD1. Unmatched junction bases numbered 5, after V lost 5 bases and J lost 6 bases. This CDR3 spans 13 amino acids. The CDR3 nucleotides read TGTGCCAGCAGTCCGGGACAGGGTGGCGAGCAGTACTTC. It specifies CASSPGQGGEQYF.

CDR3 DNA: TGTGCCACCAGCAGCCCCCTCTCCTACGAGCAGTACTTC. It yields the protein CATSSPLSYEQYF. The J gene is TRBJ2-7, the V gene TRBV15; D is unclear. This CDR3 has 13 amino acids. Germline V CDR1 and CDR2: LNHNV, YYDKDF (reference sequence). Trimming removed 3 bases at V and 0 bases at J, with 6 bases between. Filled out from reference TRBV15 and TRBJ2-7, the complete variable domain reads DAMVIQNPRYQVTQFGKPVTLSCSQTLNHNVMYWYQQKSSQAPKLLFHYYDKDFNNEADTPDNFQSRRPNTSFCFLDIRSPGLGDTAMYLCATSSPLSYEQYFGPGTRLTVT.

This chain links TRBV29-1 with TRBJ1-1; 7 nucleotides line up with TRBD1. J lost 8 bases, V lost 7 bases, and 10 bases had no gene match. The length of the CDR3 is 12 residues. Per germline, CDR1 SQVTM and CDR2 ANQGSEA. The CDR3 sequence is CSAAGTAGEAFF. In nucleotides, the CDR3 is TGCAGCGCTGCCGGGACAGCGGGGGAAGCTTTCTTT.

Concerning this clonotype itself: The conserved phenylalanine or tryptophan normally closing the CDR3 is absent here, so this likely arose from a read error. The DNA is left out, because the CDR3 cannot be placed on it with certainty; the CDR3 is given as TCRdb lists it. The gene calls are TRBV29-1 and TRBJ1-1; the table's D gene call, TRBD1, was not cross checked with the DNA. CDR1 and CDR2 from the germline V gene are SQVTM and ANQGSEA. From its first to its last residue, the CDR3 has 10 amino acids. CDR3 sequence: CSVDTGTANY.

This clonotype came up a few times. Just one base apart from a much larger clone, this may be a read error. The V and J genes are TRBV2 and TRBJ1-5; D remains ambiguous. CDR1 SNHLY and CDR2 FYNNEI come from the germline V gene. V lost 4 bases, J lost 0 bases, and 4 bases lay in between. CDR3 size: 13 residues. CDR3 coding DNA: TGTGCCAGCAGTGGGAATAGCAATCAGCCCCAGCATTTT. It translates to CASSGNSNQPQHF.

With regard to this clonotype: Lacking the conserved final phenylalanine or tryptophan, this CDR3 likely reflects a read error. No DNA is shown, since the ends of the CDR3 on it are uncertain; the CDR3 is the one TCRdb lists. This sequence joins TRBV6-5 and TRBJ2-5; TRBD2, the table's D call, lacks a check against the DNA. Germline CDR1 reads MNHEY; CDR2 reads SVGAGI. The CDR3 comprises 15 residues, both ends counted. CDR3 loop: CAISSTGGYGYTFGS.

This clonotype was seen many times. V usage is TRBV6-6 and J usage is TRBJ2-2, with a possible D match to TRBD1 (5 bases). The CDR3 contains 16 residues. Germline values: CDR1 MNHNY, CDR2 SVGAGI (reference sequence). The ends were cut back, 5 bases at V and 0 bases at J, with 13 bases in the middle. CDR3 amino acids: CASSPRVPANTGELFF. The CDR3 nucleotides read TGTGCCAGCAGTCCCAGGGTACCAGCGAACACCGGGGAGCTGTTTTTT.

The sample holds many counts of this clonotype. The chain links TRBV5-1 to TRBJ1-1; unclear D gene. V gave up 0 bases and J gave up 1 base, with 10 bases separating them. From germline, CDR1 is SGHRS and CDR2 YFSETQ. The CDR3 loop spans 15 amino acids. CDR3 region: CASSLVPGSNTEAFF. The CDR3 region has the DNA TGCGCCAGCAGCTTGGTCCCGGGATCGAACACTGAAGCTTTCTTT.

This clonotype was counted a few times. V and J are TRBV3-1 and TRBJ2-7; TRBD2 matches 12 bases. CDR3 length: 15 residues. Looked up from germline, CDR1 is LGHDT and CDR2 is YNNKEL (reference sequence). V shed 1 base, J shed 6 bases, and the junction held 4 bases outside the gene matches. The CDR3 DNA reads TGTGCCAGCAGCCAAGTGACTAGCGGGAGTGGCGAGCAGTACTTC. Translated, it gives CASSQVTSGSGEQYF.

DNA of the CDR3: TGCAGCGTTGTTCCTAGCGGGGTGGGAGAGACCCAGTACTTC. Its protein is CSVVPSGVGETQYF. V usage is TRBV29-1 and J usage is TRBJ2-5, with 9 bases identical to TRBD2. This CDR3 has 14 residues. V lost 4 bases to trimming and J lost 4 bases; unmatched junction nucleotides: 7. CDR1 is SQVTM, CDR2 ANQGSEA, per germline.

This clonotype was seen repeatedly, ten times or more. V gene TRBV7-6 combines with J gene TRBJ1-6; the D is unclear. V gave up 1 base and J gave up 10 bases, with 8 bases separating them. The length of the CDR3 is 13 residues. Per germline, CDR1 SGHVS and CDR2 FNYEAQ. CDR3 in DNA: TGTGCCAGCAGCTTAGGATCGGGATCACCCCTCCACTTT. It specifies CASSLGSGSPLHF.

This clonotype was picked up many times. V is TRBV29-1 and J is TRBJ2-7; weak D call: TRBD1 (6 bases). The CDR3 is 12 amino acids. V lost 7 bases to trimming and J lost 2 bases, with 12 bases between them. Per germline, CDR1 SQVTM and CDR2 ANQGSEA. CDR3 DNA sequence: TGCAGCGCAGGGGTTGGGCCCTACGAGCAGTACTTC. Protein: CSAGVGPYEQYF.

At least ten counts were recorded for this clonotype. Here the CDR3 DNA reads TGTGCCAGCAGCTTACCTTTAGGGGGGCGCGGCTACACCTTC. This sequence encodes CASSLPLGGRGYTF. The J gene is TRBJ1-2, the V gene TRBV5-8, with D tentatively TRBD1 (6 bases). The CDR3 runs 14 residues. The V gene's germline CDR1 is SGHTS and CDR2 YDEGEE. Deletions cut 2 bases from V and 8 bases from J, with 16 bases between. The full variable domain, in which reference TRBV5-8 and TRBJ1-2 provide the parts outside the CDR3, is EAGVTQSPTHLIKTRGQQATLRCSPISGHTSVYWYQQALGLGLQFLLWYDEGEERNRGNFPPRFSGRQFPNYSSELNVNALELEDSALYLCASSLPLGGRGYTFGSGTRLTVV.

This clonotype showed up many times. The J gene is TRBJ2-7, the V gene TRBV10-3, with D possibly being TRBD1 (6 bases). The germline V gene encodes CDR1 ENHRY and CDR2 SYGVKD. The V gene lost 0 bases and the J gene lost 0 bases, with 9 bases spanning the gap. CDR3 size: 15 residues. In DNA form, the CDR3 reads TGTGCCATCAGTGAGTCGAGGGGGAGCTCCTACGAGCAGTACTTC. Translated: CAISESRGSSYEQYF.

The V gene is TRBV7-9, the J gene TRBJ2-7; 7 bases fit TRBD2. This CDR3 has 14 amino acids. The V gene's germline CDR1 is SEHNR and CDR2 FQNEAQ (reference sequence). Trimming cost V 5 bases and J 4 bases; bases outside gene matches: 8. The DNA of the CDR3 is TGTGCCAGCAGCCCCGGGGCGGGAGCATACGAGCAGTACTTC. Translating gives CASSPGAGAYEQYF.

This clonotype was observed once. V is TRBV9 and J is TRBJ2-6; weak D call: TRBD1 (5 bases). This CDR3 has 11 residues. V was clipped by 0 bases and J by 18 bases, with 10 bases between them. The germline gives CDR1 SGDLS, CDR2 YYNGEE. This CDR3 is CASSVGPGQTF. As DNA, the CDR3 is TGTGCCAGCAGCGTAGGGCCCGGACAGACTTTC. Full variable domain (missing parts from reference TRBV9 and TRBJ2-6): DSGVTQTPKHLITATGQRVTLRCSPRSGDLSVYWYQQSLDQGLQFLIQYYNGEERAKGNILERFSAQQFPDLHSELNLSSLELGDSALYFCASSVGPGQTFGAGSRLTVL.

This clonotype was recorded a few times. V gene TRBV2 combines with J gene TRBJ2-1; 12 bases agree with TRBD2. V shed 4 bases, J shed 7 bases, and the junction held 5 bases outside the gene matches. CDR1 is SNHLY and CDR2 is FYNNEI in the germline V gene. The length of the CDR3 is 15 residues. CDR3 nucleotide sequence: TGTGCCAGCAGTGGGACTAGCGGGATGGGGAATGAGCAGTTCTTC. Residues: CASSGTSGMGNEQFF.

This chain links TRBV11-2 with TRBJ2-6; D is perhaps TRBD1 or TRBD2 (6 bases each). This CDR3 has 16 residues. The germline V and J ends were trimmed by 7 bases and 1 base, with 14 bases remaining between them. Germline V gives CDR1 SGHAT, CDR2 FQNNGV. This CDR3 reads CASNRGRGSGANVLTF. The CDR3 nucleotides read TGTGCCAGCAACCGGGGGCGCGGTTCTGGGGCCAACGTCCTGACTTTC.

The rearrangement links TRBV10-3 to TRBJ1-5, with D tentatively TRBD1 (5 bases). The CDR3 sequence is 14 residues long. Deletions cut 6 bases from V and 1 base from J, with 10 bases between. CDR1 and CDR2 (germline): ENHRY, SYGVKD. The CDR3 DNA sequence: TGTGCCATCAGGTCGGGGGGGAGCAATCAGCCCCAGCATTTT. As protein: CAIRSGGSNQPQHF.

Turning to this clonotype: With a much larger clone just one base away, this may be a read error. The chain is built from TRBV7-9 and TRBJ2-7, with D unresolved. The CDR3 contains 13 residues. Trimming took off 4 bases at V and 8 bases at J, with 15 bases between the two ends. CDR1 and CDR2 (germline): SEHNR, FQNEAQ (reference sequence). CDR3 nucleotide sequence: TGTGCCAGCAGCTCTCTACATAAATACAAGCAGTACTTC. Its translation is CASSSLHKYKQYF.

The rearrangement uses TRBV7-9 and TRBJ2-7; the match to TRBD1 covers 7 bases. After removal of 5 bases from V and 2 bases from J, the junction contained 6 bases not matched to a gene. This CDR3 has 14 residues. Germline CDR1 and CDR2: SEHNR and FQNEAQ (reference sequence). This chain's CDR3 is CASSPLQGPYEQYF. The CDR3 DNA reads as TGTGCCAGCAGCCCCCTACAGGGGCCCTACGAGCAGTACTTC.

This clonotype showed up many times. This chain links TRBV2 with TRBJ1-5; TRBD1 is a possible D gene (6 bases). This CDR3 comprises 15 residues. Between the trimmed V and J ends, which lost 6 bases and 4 bases, there was a span of 16 bases. The germline V gene encodes CDR1 SNHLY and CDR2 FYNNEI. The CDR3: CASRSKTGRNQPQHF. The CDR3 DNA is TGTGCCAGCAGGTCAAAAACAGGGAGGAATCAGCCCCAGCATTTT.

The genes are TRBV15 and TRBJ1-2; D uncertain. The CDR3 length is 12 residues. From germline, CDR1 is LNHNV and CDR2 YYDKDF (reference sequence). V lost 3 bases and J lost 10, with 12 bases in between. The CDR3 spells CATSREGYDYTF. CDR3 nucleotides: TGTGCCACCAGCAGGGAAGGCTACGACTACACCTTC.

The V and J genes are TRBV7-9 and TRBJ1-6; the D is unclear. This CDR3 is 17 amino acids long. V was cut by 5 bases and J by 0 bases, with 14 bases left in between. Germline V gives CDR1 SEHNR, CDR2 FQNEAQ (reference sequence). The CDR3 region has the DNA TGTGCCAGCAGCACCCTGGGGTTTAGCTCCTATAATTCACCCCTCCACTTT. Translated: CASSTLGFSSYNSPLHF.